This T cell receptor (beta chain) was documented in a study of blood T cell repertoires in COVID-19 (dated by TCRdb to 2020 to 2022). Context from the whole study: Collaborator samples came from the United States, Italy and Spain and covered acute and convalescent phases of COVID-19. The prospective study material was composed of cDNA or gDNA derived from T cells, B-cell-depleted T cells, or PBMCs. Deeply sampled blood TCRbeta repertoires from subjects exposed to, actively infected with, or recovered from COVID-19 were included in the dataset. The repertoires were made available in a free public database intended to serve as a resource for research on the immune response to SARS-CoV-2. Samples came from the ongoing ImmuneRACE study (first 160 participants) plus 1,254 subjects from 6 global collaborators. The sample metadata nearly always contained a de-identified subject ID, COVID-19 status, age in years and sex. Where HLA class I and class II types were available, the types were taken from metadata supplied by the sample provider, not from assay-based typing. Results the study describes overall, beyond this receptor: The quantity of clinical and demographic metadata differed by source and by participant and was supplied without curation.

The immunoSEQ Assay, a bias-controlled multiplex PCR, was used to amplify TCRbeta CDR3 regions from genomic DNA. The study's own analysis went as follows. Nucleated cell counts per sample were estimated from amplification of reference gene primers within the assay. To quantify the absolute abundance of each unique TCRbeta CDR3 rearrangement, sequence reads were collapsed and filtered. For each sample, productive Simpson clonality was calculated by taking the square root of Simpson's diversity index across productive rearrangements. Sourced from immuneACCESS, this table was stored by TCRdb with only in-frame sequences that have V and J called. A share of the clones is absent; for the studies checked, an unresolved V gene accounts for under half, and the remainder has no known explanation. That table is the source of V, J and clone size, and D and trimming were worked out from the DNA. A total of roughly 280,000 clones appear in this sample, 83% of them only once. The leading ten clones occupy about 4.6% of the sample.

Samples from volunteer blood donors who had recovered from COVID-19 were contributed by a second Seattle source. Whole blood was collected in K2EDTA tubes by collaborating institutions according to the institutions' own protocols. Collaborator samples were shipped for TCRbeta analysis as frozen whole blood, isolated PBMCs, or DNA extracted from either sample type. This clone was seen just once. Its antigen remains unidentified. Base qualities are not at hand, and no much larger clone is one base apart. Sequencing used peripheral blood. This sequence originates from a man aged 55 to 69 who had recovered from COVID-19.

The CDR3: CASSFFLAEDNEQFF. The base sequence is TGTGCCAGCAGCTTTTTCCTAGCGGAAGACAATGAGCAGTTCTTC. The sequence joins TRBV7-9 to TRBJ2-1, and 7 junctional nucleotides match TRBD2. The CDR1 and CDR2 encoded by the germline V gene (reference sequence) are SEHNR and FQNEAQ. Its CDR3 holds 15 amino acids, cysteine through phenylalanine. Only CDR3 DNA remains: 45 bases, in frame from the first base. After removal of 3 bases from V and 5 bases from J, the junction retains 7 bases not matched to a gene.